This T cell receptor (beta chain) is from a study of persistence of HIV-infected CD4 T cells (dated by TCRdb to between 2020 and 2021). Study-wide context: CMV- and HIV-1 Gag-responding CD4+ T cells were isolated from ART-treated individuals so that antigen-driven clonal expansion of HIV-1-infected cells could be examined. Suppressive ART had been received by participants for a median of roughly 8 years. Peripheral blood samples of up to 180 mL were obtained at multiple time points, with the exception of two participants, for whom leukapheresis was performed at a single time point. The clonality of all cells in each sorted population was measured by TCRbeta sequencing, and the clonality of infected cells was measured by proviral sequencing. For the TCR cluster analysis across participants, 8 or 9 participants were included for CMV and more than 5 participants for Gag. Study-wide findings and limitations: Within the same sorted populations, TCR oligoclonality correlated with proviral oligoclonality. Bulk TCR analyses could not be limited to the rare CMV-responding cells that actually contained HIV-1 proviruses. Significantly lower TCRbeta richness was observed in CMV- and Gag-responding cells than in anti-CD3/anti-CD28-responding cells, and higher oligoclonality was observed in CMV-responding cells than in CD3/CD28-stimulated and Gag-responding cells. The study involved few individuals and tested only a limited range of antigens. Enrichment of degenerate expanded CDR3beta sequences was found in antigen-responding cells, suggesting convergent selection of CD4+ responses to CMV and Gag.

This specimen's treatment or condition label, interpreted: suppressive antiretroviral therapy. Lysates of CMV-infected fibroblasts were used at about 11 ug/mL for cell stimulation. Memory populations depleted of antigen-responding cells were obtained by sorting nonresponding CD40L-negative CD69-negative CD45RO-high memory CD4+ T cells. HIV-1-infected adults in whom suppressive ART had been started during chronic infection were enrolled as participants. Participants had undetectable plasma HIV-1 RNA below 50 copies/mL for at least 4 years. To be included, a participant needed positive CMV serology and a CD4+ T cell count above 400 cells/uL. Before stimulation, PBMCs were isolated using density centrifugation and then depleted of CD8+ T cells. CD8-depleted PBMCs were stimulated for approximately 18 hours with anti-CD28/CD49d costimulation, CD40-blocking antibody and enfuvirtide to prevent new infections. Sorting was done on either a Beckman Coulter MoFlo Legacy or an XDP sorter, and propidium iodide was used to exclude dead cells. For samples with more than one million cells, genomic DNA was extracted with the QIAamp DNA Mini Kit, and for all other samples the Quick-DNA Microprep Kit was used.

V is cut back by 4 bases and J by 1 base, with 3 bases in the junction unmatched. There are 15 amino acids in the CDR3, from cysteine to phenylalanine inclusive. Only the CDR3 portion is preserved as DNA: 45 bases, with reading frame beginning at the first base. The CDR1 and CDR2 encoded by the germline V gene (reference sequence) are LNHDA and SQIVND. In the case of this clone: No cognate antigen has been identified for it. No much larger clone exists at a distance of one base, and base qualities are not known.

TCRbeta repertoires were sequenced from genomic DNA with the immunoSEQ hsTCRB assay version 4 in survey mode. For TCRbeta sequencing, genomic DNA was diluted to approximately 9 ng/uL, with up to about 1 ug used per sample. The authors' analysis ran thus. TCRbeta data analysis was done in ImmunoSeq Analyzer 3.0, and diversity was calculated on productive nucleotide rearrangements. The improved Chao index was used to estimate lower-bound TCR diversity, and the Gini coefficient was used to estimate clonality using the Immunarch R package. Nucleotide rearrangements that differed but encoded the same CDR3beta amino acid sequence were counted as separate clonotypes. TCRbeta sequences significantly enriched in antigen-responding cells relative to anti-CD3/anti-CD28-activated cells were identified by differential abundance analysis. GLIPH2 grouped TCRs by predicted peptide-MHC specificity, both within each participant and across combined participant data sets. TCRdb carries this immuneACCESS record with in-frame sequences only. Its versions omit some clonotypes, under half of them owing to an unresolved V gene in the studies checked, with the rest unexplained. V and J calls and clone size are given by that table; D and trimming were obtained from the DNA. The table for this sample lists 25,000 to 35,000 clones; roughly 82% of them were counted only once. The ten largest clonotypes hold 0.8% to 0.9% of the sample.

The sample consisted of CD4+ T cells sorted from PBMCs after roughly 18-hour stimulation, taken from a patient who received antiretroviral therapy. In the paper's terms, the cell subset or site label means: CD40L-CD69- CD45RO-high memory CD4 T cells not responding to CMV lysate. This clonotype was obtained from an adult man with HIV who was CMV-seropositive. The chain joins TRBV19 to TRBJ2-1; 8 bases in the middle match TRBD1. CDR3 loop: CASSRQGQSYNEQFF. The DNA is TGTGCCAGTAGTAGACAGGGGCAGTCCTACAATGAGCAGTTCTTC.